This TCR beta chain was identified in a study of blood T cell repertoires in COVID-19. Overall study: T cells, B-cell-depleted T cells, or PBMCs supplied cDNA or gDNA.

Under the authors' procedure: Scientists estimated how many nucleated cells there were by amplifying reference gene primers. Some clones are missing from TCRdb's copy, which holds only in-frame ones; the method was immunoSEQ multiplex PCR. V, J and clone size derive from that table, while D and trimming were established from the DNA sequence. The sample lists more than 65,000 clones, approximately 90% occurring once. Sequenced sample: peripheral blood. This clonotype originated in a human donor in a cohort sampled during active COVID-19.

The chain's CDR3 is CASSYSAQNGYTF. The CDR3 nucleotides read TGTGCCAGCAGTTACTCGGCTCAAAACGGCTACACCTTC. This chain joins TRBV6-2 or TRBV6-3 and TRBJ1-2; the D is unclear. V dropped 0 bases and J dropped 8 bases, with 10 bases sitting between them. Germline assignment: CDR1 MNHEY and CDR2 SVGEGT. The CDR3 totals 13 residues.